One sample yielded the 16 T cell receptor beta chains listed below, sequenced in a study of OX40 agonist ivuxolimab in advanced cancers. TCRdb's copy holds only in-frame clones and misses some; the assay was immunoSEQ multiplex PCR. This table has tens of thousands of clones, 80% to 95% appearing once. Sample: CD4+ or CD8+ T cells sorted from blood, taken in a trial of the OX40 agonist ivuxolimab. The receptors stem from an adult with an advanced solid tumor such as melanoma, head and neck, liver or kidney cancer.

The chain has TRBV9 and TRBJ1-1; tentatively, D is TRBD1 (6 bases). This CDR3 region has 14 residues. CDR1 and CDR2 (germline): SGDLS, YYNGEE. The V end lost 0 bases, the J end lost 3 bases, and 9 bases lay between the germline ends. This CDR3 is CASSVGQDYTEAFF. CDR3 sequence (DNA): TGTGCCAGCAGCGTAGGACAGGATTACACTGAAGCTTTCTTT.

On this clone itself: Within the sample, other DNA sequences also encode this same CDR3. The V and J genes are TRBV30 and TRBJ1-3; possibly TRBD1 for D (5 bases). The CDR3 loop spans 13 amino acids. Germline values: CDR1 GTSNPN, CDR2 SVGIG (reference sequence). V lost 4 bases and J lost 0, with 7 bases in between. The CDR3 spells CAWTGNSGNTIYF. As DNA, the CDR3 is TGTGCCTGGACAGGGAACTCTGGAAACACCATATATTTT.

The V call is TRBV11-2, the J call TRBJ2-5, with D unresolved. V was trimmed by 1 base and J by 2 bases, leaving 14 bases between them. CDR1 and CDR2 from the germline V gene are SGHAT and FQNNGV. The CDR3 totals 16 residues. The CDR3 coding sequence is TGTGCCAGCAGCTTAGGTAACAGATGGGTACAAGAGACCCAGTACTTC. It translates to CASSLGNRWVQETQYF.

The chain combines TRBV6-1 with TRBJ2-2, with unresolved D. The CDR3 extends over 14 amino acids. V lost 5 bases and J 0 bases, leaving 7 bases between the germline ends. Germline CDR1 reads MNHNS; CDR2 reads SASEGT. The CDR3 nucleotides are TGTGCCAGCAGTCAAATTTCGAACACCGGGGAGCTGTTTTTT. Its translation: CASSQISNTGELFF.

The rearrangement links TRBV5-4 to TRBJ1-4; D perhaps matches TRBD1 (5 bases). With 4 bases removed from V and 8 bases from J, the gap between germline ends came to 15 bases. Germline CDR1 reads SGHNT; CDR2 reads YYREEE (reference sequence). There are 14 residues in the CDR3. The CDR3 loop reads CASSPGPGGEKLFF. The CDR3 DNA reads as TGTGCCAGCAGCCCGGGACCGGGAGGAGAAAAACTGTTTTTT.

The V gene is TRBV18, the J gene TRBJ2-3, with a tentative D call TRBD2 (5 bases). Deletions cut 6 bases from V and 5 bases from J, with 21 bases between. The CDR3 spans 16 residues. Germline values: CDR1 KGHSH, CDR2 LQKENI. CDR3 sequence: CASSEDFALPQDTQYF. DNA of the CDR3: TGTGCCAGCTCGGAGGACTTTGCGCTCCCACAAGATACGCAGTATTTT.

J is TRBJ2-3 and V is TRBV20-1; D uncertain. Germline values: CDR1 DFQATT, CDR2 SNEGSKA (reference sequence). The CDR3 extends over 11 amino acids. Trimming left V 8 bases short and J 5 bases short, with 11 bases between. As DNA, the CDR3 is TGCAGTCGGCCTGTAGGAGATACGCAGTATTTT. Residues: CSRPVGDTQYF.

In DNA form, the CDR3 reads TGTGCCAGCCGGGGGGCCTACGAGCAGTACTTC. It translates to CASRGAYEQYF. This sequence joins TRBV6-1 and TRBJ2-7, with 7 bases lining up with TRBD2. The CDR3 consists of 11 residues. With 8 bases clipped from V and 2 bases from J, the junction kept 0 bases outside the gene matches. CDR1 is MNHNS and CDR2 is SASEGT in the germline V gene.

The chain joins TRBV5-1 to TRBJ2-1; D gene unclear. Germline CDR1 is SGHRS and CDR2 is YFSETQ. This CDR3 spans 14 amino acids. The V end was cut by 0 bases, the J end by 0 bases, with 4 bases between. CDR3 sequence: CASSLGSSYNEQFF. CDR3 nucleotides: TGCGCCAGCAGCTTGGGATCCTCCTACAATGAGCAGTTCTTC.

The chain employs TRBV14 and TRBJ2-7; 7 bases map to TRBD2. Germline trimming cut 2 bases from V and 3 bases from J; bases unmatched to any gene: 4. The germline V gene encodes CDR1 SGHDN and CDR2 FVKESK. The length of the CDR3 is 14 residues. The CDR3 region is CASSQSSGVYEQYF. For the CDR3, the DNA is TGTGCCAGCAGCCAATCAAGCGGGGTCTACGAGCAGTACTTC.

The gene calls are TRBV9 and TRBJ1-4; D is unresolved. Germline CDR1 is SGDLS and CDR2 is YYNGEE. The CDR3 runs 14 residues. The V gene lost 2 bases and the J gene lost 4 bases, with 9 bases spanning the gap. The CDR3 coding sequence is TGTGCCAGCAGCGTGGACCTAAATAATGAAAAACTGTTTTTT. Translated, it gives CASSVDLNNEKLFF.

The table lists this clone with a few counts. The V and J genes are TRBV18 and TRBJ1-5; D is undetermined. CDR3 size: 16 residues. Trimming took 1 base from V and 3 from J, leaving 13 bases between them. Germline V gene lookup returns CDR1 KGHSH and CDR2 LQKENI. The CDR3: CASSPLEGNHNQPQHF. CDR3 nucleotides: TGTGCCAGCTCACCACTCGAGGGAAATCACAATCAGCCCCAGCATTTT.

The J gene is TRBJ1-5, the V gene TRBV5-1, with D unresolved. The V end lost 0 bases, the J end lost 0 bases, and 10 bases lay between the germline ends. The CDR3 extends over 16 amino acids. Germline CDR1 reads SGHRS; CDR2 reads YFSETQ. CDR3 loop: CASSLAEKYSNQPQHF. For the CDR3, the DNA is TGCGCCAGCAGCTTGGCCGAAAAGTATAGCAATCAGCCCCAGCATTTT.

Only a few counts were recorded for this clone. The genes are TRBV18 and TRBJ1-3, with 8 bases identical to TRBD1. CDR1 is KGHSH and CDR2 is LQKENI in the germline V gene. J gave up 1 base and V 3 bases, and 2 bases lay outside the gene matches. This CDR3 spans 15 amino acids. As DNA, the CDR3 is TGTGCCAGCTCACCTGACAGGGGATCTGGAAACACCATATATTTT. This translates into CASSPDRGSGNTIYF.

V and J are TRBV15 and TRBJ2-1; D uncertain. This CDR3 has 16 amino acids. From germline, CDR1 is LNHNV and CDR2 YYDKDF (reference sequence). V was clipped by 0 bases and J by 0 bases, with 9 bases between them. In DNA, the CDR3 is TGTGCCACCAGCAGAGATCGATTAAGCTCCTACAATGAGCAGTTCTTC. Translated: CATSRDRLSSYNEQFF.

The gene calls are TRBV27 and TRBJ2-5; tentatively, D is TRBD1 or TRBD2 (6 bases each). The CDR3 contains 15 residues. Germline V gives CDR1 MNHEY, CDR2 SMNVEV (reference sequence). Deletions cut 5 bases from V and 5 bases from J, with 18 bases between. As DNA, the CDR3 is TGTGCCAGCAGTATCCGTCCCGGAGGGGGTGAGACCCAGTACTTC. It encodes CASSIRPGGGETQYF.